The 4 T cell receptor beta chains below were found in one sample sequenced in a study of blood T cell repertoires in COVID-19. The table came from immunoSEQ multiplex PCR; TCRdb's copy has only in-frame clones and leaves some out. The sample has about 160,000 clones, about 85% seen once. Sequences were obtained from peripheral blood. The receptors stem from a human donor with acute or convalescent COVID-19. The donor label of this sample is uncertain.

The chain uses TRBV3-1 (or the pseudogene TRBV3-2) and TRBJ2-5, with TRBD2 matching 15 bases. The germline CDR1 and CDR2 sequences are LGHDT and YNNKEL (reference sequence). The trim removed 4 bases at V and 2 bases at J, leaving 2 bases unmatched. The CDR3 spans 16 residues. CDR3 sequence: CASSLGLAGGQETQYF. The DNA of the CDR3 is TGTGCCAGCAGCCTAGGACTAGCGGGGGGGCAAGAGACCCAGTACTTC.

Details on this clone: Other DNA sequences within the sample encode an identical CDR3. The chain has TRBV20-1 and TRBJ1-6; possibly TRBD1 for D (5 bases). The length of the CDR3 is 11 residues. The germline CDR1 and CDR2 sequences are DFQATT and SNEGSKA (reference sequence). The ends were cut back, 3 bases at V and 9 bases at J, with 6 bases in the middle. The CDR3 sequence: CSASGGSPLHF. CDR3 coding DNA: TGCAGTGCTAGCGGGGGTTCACCCCTCCACTTT.

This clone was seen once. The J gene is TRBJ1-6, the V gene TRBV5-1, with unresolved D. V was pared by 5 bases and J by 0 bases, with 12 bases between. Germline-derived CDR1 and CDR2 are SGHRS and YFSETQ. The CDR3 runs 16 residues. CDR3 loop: CASSYDGSSYNSPLHF. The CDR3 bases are TGCGCCAGCAGTTACGACGGGAGCTCCTATAATTCACCCCTCCACTTT.

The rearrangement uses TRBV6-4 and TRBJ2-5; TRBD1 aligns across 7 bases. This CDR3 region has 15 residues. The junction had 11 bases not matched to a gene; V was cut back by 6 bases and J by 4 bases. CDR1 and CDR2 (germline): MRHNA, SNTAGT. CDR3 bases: TGTGCCAGCAGGCCTCCCCCCGGGACAGCAGAGACCCAGTACTTC. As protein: CASRPPPGTAETQYF.